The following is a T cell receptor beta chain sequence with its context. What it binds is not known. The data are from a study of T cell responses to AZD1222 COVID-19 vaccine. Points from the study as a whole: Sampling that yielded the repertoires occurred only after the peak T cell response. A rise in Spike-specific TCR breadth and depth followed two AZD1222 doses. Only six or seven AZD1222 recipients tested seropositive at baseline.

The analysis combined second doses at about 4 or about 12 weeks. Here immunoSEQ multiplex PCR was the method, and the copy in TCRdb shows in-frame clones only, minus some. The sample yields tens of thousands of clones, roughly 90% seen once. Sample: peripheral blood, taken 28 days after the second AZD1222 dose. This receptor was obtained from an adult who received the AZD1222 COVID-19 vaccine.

This chain's CDR3 is CASSPSQGLNYGYTF. The CDR3 region has the DNA TGTGCCAGCAGCCCCTCACAGGGACTCAACTATGGCTACACCTTC. The genes are TRBV5-6 and TRBJ1-2; D possibly corresponds to TRBD1 (6 bases). The CDR3 consists of 15 residues. Germline CDR1 SGHDT, CDR2 YYEEEE. Trimming took 4 bases from V and 2 from J, leaving 15 bases between them. The whole variable domain, remainder taken from reference TRBV5-6 and TRBJ1-2, is DAGVTQSPTHLIKTRGQQVTLRCSPKSGHDTVSWYQQALGQGPQFIFQYYEEEERQRGNFPDRFSGHQFPNYSSELNVNALLLGDSALYLCASSPSQGLNYGYTFGSGTRLTVV.